A single sample is the source of the 10 T cell receptor beta chains below, sequenced in a study of radiation and T cells in renal cell carcinoma. Documented time point: baseline pretreatment blood. The treatment is: 15 Gy SBRT to primary tumor, nephrectomy 4 weeks later. Only in-frame clones appear in the TCRdb table, and some are missing; sequencing was by immunoSEQ multiplex PCR. The repertoire holds some 100,000 clones, with about 79% as singletons. Sequencing used blood, obtained from a patient whose treatment included radiotherapy and nephrectomy. The receptors here all came from a man in his 60s with renal cell carcinoma.

V is TRBV6-6 and J is TRBJ2-7; 8 positions match TRBD1. CDR1 is MNHNY and CDR2 is SVGAGI in the germline V gene (reference sequence). This CDR3 region has 16 residues. V gave up 2 bases and J gave up 6 bases; unmatched junction bases: 12. The CDR3 here is CASSYSLQGGSGEQYF. The CDR3 DNA sequence: TGTGCCAGCAGTTACAGTCTACAGGGGGGTTCAGGCGAGCAGTACTTC.

This clone has at least ten counts. The chain joins TRBV5-4 to TRBJ2-7, with D maybe TRBD2 (6 bases). Trimming took off 0 bases at V and 2 bases at J, with 12 bases between the two ends. The CDR3 spans 15 residues. The germline CDR1 and CDR2 sequences are SGHNT and YYREEE (reference sequence). Here the CDR3 reads CASSLDGSRTYEQYF. The CDR3 DNA reads as TGTGCCAGCAGCTTGGACGGGAGCCGAACCTACGAGCAGTACTTC. The whole variable domain, remainder taken from reference TRBV5-4 and TRBJ2-7, is ETGVTQSPTHLIKTRGQQVTLRCSSQSGHNTVSWYQQALGQGPQFIFQYYREEENGRGNFPPRFSGLQFPNYSSELNVNALELDDSALYLCASSLDGSRTYEQYFGPGTRLTVT.

This sequence joins TRBV7-9 and TRBJ2-3, with 10 bases aligning to TRBD2. Germline V lookup: CDR1 SEHNR, CDR2 FQNEAQ (reference sequence). Trimming at V came to 5 bases and at J to 4 bases, leaving 9 bases not matched to a gene. CDR3 size: 16 residues. CDR3 sequence: CASSPRTSGVSDTQYF. Written as DNA, the CDR3 is TGTGCCAGCAGCCCCAGGACTAGCGGAGTTTCAGATACGCAGTATTTT. Full variable domain (remainder filled in from reference TRBV7-9 and TRBJ2-3): DTGVSQNPRHKITKRGQNVTFRCDPISEHNRLYWYRQTLGQGPEFLTYFQNEAQLEKSRLLSDRFSAERPKGSFSTLEIQRTEQGDSAMYLCASSPRTSGVSDTQYFGPGTRLTVL.

This rearrangement joins TRBV7-9 to TRBJ1-3, with D uncertain. The CDR3 is made up of 15 amino acids. The V and J ends lost 1 base and 0 bases respectively, with 7 bases between them. Per germline, CDR1 SEHNR and CDR2 FQNEAQ (reference sequence). The chain's CDR3 is CASSLGTYSGNTIYF. CDR3 DNA sequence: TGTGCCAGCAGCTTAGGTACCTACTCTGGAAACACCATATATTTT. Filled out from reference TRBV7-9 and TRBJ1-3, the complete variable domain reads DTGVSQNPRHKITKRGQNVTFRCDPISEHNRLYWYRQTLGQGPEFLTYFQNEAQLEKSRLLSDRFSAERPKGSFSTLEIQRTEQGDSAMYLCASSLGTYSGNTIYFGEGSWLTVV.

This clone was observed a few times. This chain links TRBV20-1 with TRBJ1-5; the D is unclear. Trimming cost V 5 bases and J 11 bases, with 10 bases left between them. Germline assignment: CDR1 DFQATT and CDR2 SNEGSKA (reference sequence). CDR3 length equals 10 residues. CDR3 DNA sequence: TGCAGTGCTTCGGGGAGGTCCCAGCATTTT. This codes for CSASGRSQHF.

The chain combines TRBV7-8 with TRBJ2-3; 8 positions agree with TRBD1. V shed 2 bases, J shed 0 bases, and the junction held 4 bases outside the gene matches. This CDR3 is built from 16 residues. Germline-derived CDR1 and CDR2 are SGHVS and FQNEAQ. CDR3 coding DNA: TGTGCCAGCAGCTTACCCCGGACAGGGAGCACAGATACGCAGTATTTT. Amino acids: CASSLPRTGSTDTQYF.

V is TRBV19 and J is TRBJ2-1, with 8 bases aligning to TRBD2. The CDR3 is 16 amino acids. V lost 10 bases to trimming and J lost 10 bases; unmatched junction nucleotides: 21. The germline CDR1 and CDR2 sequences are LNHDA and SQIVND (reference sequence). The chain's CDR3 is CATGELAGIREGEQFF. CDR3 coding DNA: TGTGCCACCGGGGAATTAGCGGGAATAAGGGAAGGCGAGCAGTTCTTC.

The chain couples TRBV6-1 to TRBJ2-4, with D possibly being TRBD1 (5 bases). The CDR3 is 16 residues long. V lost 0 bases and J 0 bases, leaving 9 bases between the germline ends. In germline, CDR1 is MNHNS, CDR2 SASEGT. CDR3 in DNA: TGTGCCAGCAGTGAAGCGCAGGGATTAGCCAAAAACATTCAGTACTTC. Protein: CASSEAQGLAKNIQYF.

The genes are TRBV12-5 and TRBJ2-2; D is perhaps TRBD1 (6 bases). Germline loops: CDR1 LGHNT, CDR2 FRNRAP. V lost 1 base and J 6 bases, leaving 15 bases between the germline ends. This CDR3 comprises 16 residues. CDR3 sequence reads: CASGLGTGTLPGELFF. For the CDR3, the DNA is TGTGCTAGTGGTTTGGGGACCGGGACACTCCCCGGGGAGCTGTTTTTT.

CDR3 sequence reads: CASSPRTSGSSFNEQFF. CDR3 DNA sequence: TGTGCCAGCTCACCCAGGACTAGCGGGAGTAGTTTCAATGAGCAGTTCTTC. The J gene is TRBJ2-1, the V gene TRBV18; 13 bases agree with TRBD2. Germline V gives CDR1 KGHSH, CDR2 LQKENI. Losses at the gene ends were 3 bases for V and 6 bases for J; bases not matched to a gene: 8. CDR3 length: 17 residues.